This TCR beta chain was retrieved from a study of technical replicates of blood from a handful of donors. The assay was immunoSEQ multiplex PCR, and TCRdb's table has in-frame clones only and misses some. The sample yields roughly 70,000 clones, under 98% seen once. This CDR3 region has 14 residues. The V segment lost 4 bases and the J segment 4 bases; nucleotides outside the gene matches: 6. In germline, CDR1 is SGDLS, CDR2 YYNGEE. This clone was observed a single time. The source material was T cells isolated from PBMCs. The rearrangement uses TRBV9 and TRBJ1-2; 8 bases map to TRBD1. The TCR was taken from a human donor in good health. CDR3 protein: CASSIQTGAYGYTF. Here the CDR3 DNA reads TGTGCCAGCAGCATCCAGACAGGGGCCTATGGCTACACCTTC.